The source of this T cell receptor beta chain is a study of CD8+CD57+ T cells in acquired aplastic anemia (dated by TCRdb to the late 2010s). Looking at the study overall: DNA extracted from sorted CD4+ and CD8+ cells had a mean of 3.2 ug, with a range of 0.2 to 27.4 ug. CD8+CD57+ expansion was defined as frequency above the mean frequency observed in healthy subjects. The research as a whole found: Between patients and healthy controls, no significant difference in CD8+ Simpson's diversity was found (P=0.060). Fewer than 35 CD8+ CDR3 sequences were found to be shared between patients and controls, but these sequences appeared to be highly expressed in patients and within the immunodominant clones of the patients.

V is pruned by 5 bases and J by 3 bases, leaving 0 bases of the junction without a gene match. From cysteine to phenylalanine, the CDR3 is 13 amino acids long. Just CDR3 DNA is preserved here, 39 bases in frame from base 1. The germline V gene specifies SGHRS as CDR1 and YFSETQ as CDR2. This clonotype has a count of ten or more. Its cognate antigen has yet to be identified. The record has no base qualities; no much larger clone is one base away. TCR beta VDJ combination and CDR3 sequence profiling used genomic DNA as the template. TCR repertoire sequencing was run on an Illumina HiSeq 2000. For the original study's pipeline: Repertoire assessment relied on Simpson's diversity index, CDR3 size and DJ length profiles, and TRBV/TRBJ rearrangement plots. Whichever DNA sequence was most abundant in the deep sequencing data was defined as the immunodominant clone. CDR3 amino acid sequences were checked for sharing across subjects and were also compared against the VDJdb database and published repertoires. TCRdb reanalyzed the raw reads on its own, using fastp at Q25 for trimming and MiXCR for clone calling, and kept in-frame beta chains. Each entry is one CDR3 protein sequence, shown with its most common DNA and genes. TCRdb assigned the V and J calls; the authors' analysis was not used. For this sample there are over 150,000 distinct CDR3 sequences; roughly 50% appear just once. The ten largest clones take up 10% to 15% of the sample.

Patients chosen for sequencing had shown expansion of CD8+CD57+ cells by flow cytometry. Every patient had a diagnosis of severe acquired aplastic anemia based on International Study of Aplastic Anemia and Agranulocytosis and Camitta criteria. No therapy had been received by the patients at the time of blood sampling. TCR repertoires of sorted CD4+ and CD8+ blood T cells from severe aplastic anemia patients and healthy subjects were deep-sequenced in the study. In the USA, patient enrollment took place under clinicaltrials.gov protocols 00001620, 01623167, 00001397, 00071045, 00081523 and 00961064. Ficoll-Paque density gradient centrifugation was used to isolate peripheral blood mononuclear cells. CD4+ and CD8+ T cells were sorted by FACS or magnetic beads before DNA extraction.

Material for sequencing was sorted CD4+, CD8+, or CD8+CD57+ T cells (not recorded which) from PBMCs. The rearranged segments are TRBV5-1 and TRBJ2-2; 8 of the junction bases match TRBD1. This TCR was recovered from a human donor with aplastic anemia. The CDR3 here reads CASRDRDTGELFF. At the DNA level, the sequence is TGCGCCAGCAGGGACAGGGACACCGGGGAGCTGTTTTTT.